A selection of T cell receptor beta chains follows, all from one sample in a study of cytomegalovirus exposure and HLA in healthy donors. The repertoire was sequenced with immunoSEQ multiplex PCR; TCRdb's copy has only in-frame clones and lacks some. Of some 200,000 clones in the sample, 75% to 85% were seen once. The source material was PBMCs. The receptors stem from a woman in her twenties or thirties in good health and CMV-seropositive. Both conserved end residues are part of each CDR3. Each record gives: D gene, V gene, clone size, J gene, CDR3 DNA, CDR3 protein. A D gene is named only where the DNA matches it firmly. The listing skips clone size in some rows; elsewhere it reads once, few, many or a size class.

-,TRBV9,-,TRBJ1-5,TGTGCCAGCAGCTCTAGCGGGGGGCCGGAAGACAATCAGCCCCAGCATTTT,CASSSSGGPEDNQPQHF
TRBD2,TRBV7-2,-,TRBJ2-5,TGTGCCAGCATCGAGCGGGAGGGATTGACAGAGACCCAGTACTTC,CASIEREGLTETQYF
-,TRBV7-9,-,TRBJ2-1,TGTGCCAGCAGCTTAGTCGGTTTGAGTAATGAGCAGTTCTTC,CASSLVGLSNEQFF
TRBD1,TRBV29-1,-,TRBJ2-7,TGCAGCGTTGACTCTTTGAACCGGGACAGGTTGATCTACGAGCAGTACTTC,CSVDSLNRDRLIYEQYF
-,TRBV27,-,TRBJ2-7,TGTGCCAGCAGTTGGGACTTTAACTCCTACGAGCAGTACTTC,CASSWDFNSYEQYF
-,TRBV6-6,-,TRBJ2-1,TGTGCCAGCAGGCCCAATACCGGGACATGGAACAATGAGCAGTTCTTC,CASRPNTGTWNNEQFF
-,TRBV29-1,-,TRBJ2-7,TGCAGCGTTGAAGCAGGGGACTACGAGCAGTACTTC,CSVEAGDYEQYF
-,TRBV27,-,TRBJ1-5,TGTGCCAGCAGTTCTCAATCCCGAAATTCCGGTCAGCCCCAGCATTTT,CASSSQSRNSGQPQHF
-,TRBV19,-,TRBJ1-5,TGTGCCAGTAGTGCGGGGGGACGCAATCAGCCCCAGCATTTT,CASSAGGRNQPQHF
TRBD2,TRBV27,-,TRBJ2-7,TGTGCCAGCAGTTTAAAGGGGTCTAGCGGGTGGTGGAGCTACGAGCAGTACTTC,CASSLKGSSGWWSYEQYF
TRBD1,TRBV27,-,TRBJ2-7,TGTGCCAGCAGTACGAACCCGGACAGGCTCGGGCTGTACTTC,CASSTNPDRLGLYF
-,TRBV28,-,TRBJ2-7,TGTGCCAGCAGTTTAAGGGGGGAGCAGTACTTC,CASSLRGEQYF
-,TRBV28,-,TRBJ1-2,TGTGCCACCCACACCTCAGGGGTTCGCTATGGCTACACCTTC,CATHTSGVRYGYTF
TRBD1,TRBV4-2,-,TRBJ2-1,TGTGCCAGCAGCCAGGCGGACAGGGGATACAATGAGCAGTTCTTC,CASSQADRGYNEQFF
-,TRBV6-1,-,TRBJ1-1,TGTGCCAGCAGTGAGTCTATAGACAGACTGAAGTTGAACACTGAAGCTTTCTTT,CASSESIDRLKLNTEAFF
TRBD1,TRBV7-9,-,TRBJ2-7,TGTGCCAGCAGCACCCGCCAGGGGGCGCGTGAGCAGTACTTC,CASSTRQGAREQYF
TRBD1,TRBV7-3,-,TRBJ1-2,TGTGCCAGCAGCACCCGGGACAGCTATGGCTACACCTTC,CASSTRDSYGYTF
TRBD1,TRBV2,-,TRBJ1-1,TGTGCCAGCAGTGGACTTGGGACAGGCGATTACACTGAAGCTTTCTTT,CASSGLGTGDYTEAFF
TRBD2,TRBV11-3,once,TRBJ2-7,TGTGCCAGCAGCTTCGCTAGCGGGAGTGGGGACGAGCAGTACTTC,CASSFASGSGDEQYF
TRBD1,TRBV5-1,-,TRBJ2-5,TGCGCCAGCAGCTTGAAGACAGGGTATCAAGAGACCCAGTACTTC,CASSLKTGYQETQYF
TRBD2,TRBV2,-,TRBJ2-1,TGTGCCAGCAGTGAACCGTGGACTAGCGGGAGTTCGGAGCAGTTCTTC,CASSEPWTSGSSEQFF
-,TRBV7-9,-,TRBJ2-7,TGTGCCAGCAGCCCAATGCGGGGTAGTCGGAACGAGCAGTACTTC,CASSPMRGSRNEQYF
-,TRBV6-5,-,TRBJ1-2,TGTGCCAGCAGTTACTCAGGGGACTATGGCTACACCTTC,CASSYSGDYGYTF
TRBD2,TRBV2,-,TRBJ2-7,TGTGCCAGCAGCCTCCTAGCGGGGCCAGGTGAGCAGTACTTC,CASSLLAGPGEQYF
-,TRBV28,-,TRBJ2-7,TGTGCCAGCAGTTCCTGGGAGACGCAGTACTTC,CASSSWETQYF
-,TRBV5-4,few,TRBJ1-2,TGTGCCAGCAGCCCCATGACAGGTATAGGCTATGGCTACACCTTC,CASSPMTGIGYGYTF
-,TRBV6-5,-,TRBJ1-1,TGTGCCAGCAGCTACACACCCGGGGGCACTGAAGCTTTCTTT,CASSYTPGGTEAFF
TRBD1,TRBV19,few,TRBJ2-7,TGTGCCAGTAGACTCCGGGACAGGGCTTCCTACGAGCAGTACTTC,CASRLRDRASYEQYF
TRBD1,TRBV7-3,-,TRBJ1-1,TGTGCCAGCGGATTGACAGGGGGCCTTGAGAACACTGAAGCTTTCTTT,CASGLTGGLENTEAFF
TRBD1,TRBV7-2,-,TRBJ1-5,TGTGCCAGCAGCTTGTTCGACAGGGGGTTTAATCAGCCCCAGCATTTT,CASSLFDRGFNQPQHF
-,TRBV28,-,TRBJ2-7,TGTGCCAGCAGGCCACCCACAGGGCGAAGCTCCTACGAGCAGTACTTC,CASRPPTGRSSYEQYF
TRBD1,TRBV29-1,-,TRBJ1-1,TGCAGCGTTGAAGATAACAGGGGAGGCACTGAAGCTTTCTTT,CSVEDNRGGTEAFF
TRBD2,TRBV10-3,-,TRBJ2-7,TGTGCCACTCAACTAGCGGGAGCCTACGAGCAGTACTTC,CATQLAGAYEQYF
-,TRBV19,-,TRBJ2-1,TGTGCCAGTAGTGACAGGCGTGGGCACAATGAGCAGTTCTTC,CASSDRRGHNEQFF
TRBD1,TRBV6-1,-,TRBJ2-3,TGTGCCATCAGTGTGGACAGGGAACCAGATACGCAGTATTTT,CAISVDREPDTQYF
-,TRBV6-5,-,TRBJ2-5,TGTGCCAGCAGTTTGGTTGGACTCCAAGAGACCCAGTACTTC,CASSLVGLQETQYF
TRBD1,TRBV28,-,TRBJ1-1,TGTGCCAGCAGCTCCCCGGACAGGGGTACTGAAGCTTTCTTT,CASSSPDRGTEAFF
TRBD1,TRBV5-4,-,TRBJ2-3,TGTGCCAGCAGCTCCCGTCCCGGGACAGGGGGCTCGACAGATACGCAGTATTTT,CASSSRPGTGGSTDTQYF
-,TRBV30,once,TRBJ1-2,TGTGCCTGGAGCCCCCTCGTCCAGGCTAACTATGGCTACACCTTC,CAWSPLVQANYGYTF
TRBD2,TRBV30,-,TRBJ2-7,TGTGCCTGGAGTGTATCAGCGGGAGGTTACGAGCAGTACTTC,CAWSVSAGGYEQYF
TRBD1,TRBV6-1,few,TRBJ2-7,TGTGCCAGCAGTAGCCGGGACAGGGCCTACGAGCAGTACTTC,CASSSRDRAYEQYF
-,TRBV19,-,TRBJ1-5,TGTGCCAGTAGTTTAGGAGGGTACCAGCCCCAGCATTTT,CASSLGGYQPQHF
-,TRBV5-1,-,TRBJ2-3,TGCGCCAGCAGCCCAGGGCTAAGCACAGATACGCAGTATTTT,CASSPGLSTDTQYF
-,TRBV30,few,TRBJ2-2,TGTGCCTGTCCGGGACAAGAGAACACCGGGGAGCTGTTTTTT,CACPGQENTGELFF
TRBD2,TRBV5-6,-,TRBJ2-1,TGTGCCAGCAGCTCCACTAGCGGATCTACCCATCTTGGGGGTGAGCAGTTCTTC,CASSSTSGSTHLGGEQFF
TRBD1,TRBV19,-,TRBJ2-6,TGTGCCAGTAGTTTATTACCCCGACAGGGACCTGGGGCCAACGTCCTGACTTTC,CASSLLPRQGPGANVLTF
TRBD1,TRBV5-1,-,TRBJ2-1,TGCGCCAGCAGCTTTGAAGGGGGCTCATACAATGAGCAGTTCTTC,CASSFEGGSYNEQFF
TRBD2,TRBV2,-,TRBJ2-7,TGTGCCAGCAGCCTAGCGGGTACCTACGAGCAGTACTTC,CASSLAGTYEQYF
-,TRBV4-2,-,TRBJ1-2,TGTGCCAGCAGCCAAGATAAAGGGCGGGGGGTCGGTGGCTACACCTTC,CASSQDKGRGVGGYTF
-,TRBV4-1,-,TRBJ2-2,TGCGCCAGCAGCTTTACAGGTCCCACCGGGGAGCTGTTTTTT,CASSFTGPTGELFF
TRBD2,TRBV2,-,TRBJ2-2,TGTGCCAGCCACCCAGGGACTAGCTCTCCCGGGGAGCTGTTTTTT,CASHPGTSSPGELFF